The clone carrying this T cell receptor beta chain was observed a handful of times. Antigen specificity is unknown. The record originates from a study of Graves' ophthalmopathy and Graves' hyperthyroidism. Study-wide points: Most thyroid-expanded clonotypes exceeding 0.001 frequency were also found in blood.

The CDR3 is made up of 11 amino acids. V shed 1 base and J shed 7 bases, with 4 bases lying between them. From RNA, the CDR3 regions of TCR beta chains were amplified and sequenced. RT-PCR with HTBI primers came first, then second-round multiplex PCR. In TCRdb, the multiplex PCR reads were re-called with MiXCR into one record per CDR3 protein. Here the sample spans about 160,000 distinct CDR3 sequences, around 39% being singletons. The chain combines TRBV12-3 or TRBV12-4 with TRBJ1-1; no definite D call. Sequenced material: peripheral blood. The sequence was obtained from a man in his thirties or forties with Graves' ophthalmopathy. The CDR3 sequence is CASSLGGEAFF. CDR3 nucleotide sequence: TGTGCCAGCAGTTTAGGGGGTGAAGCTTTCTTT.